Listed below are T cell receptor beta chains from one sample, sequenced in a study of CD8+ T cells in alopecia areata. Sequencing was performed with immunoSEQ multiplex PCR; in TCRdb, only in-frame clones are kept and a portion is missing. The profile covers 180,000 or so clones, with about 55% appearing a single time and 10% to 12% taken by the ten largest. Sequenced material: CD8+ T cells sorted from blood, taken at week 24, from a patient treated with tofacitinib. The receptors derive from a human donor with alopecia areata. The CDR3 runs from the conserved cysteine through the conserved F or W.

v_call: TRBV5-1
j_call: TRBJ1-1
cdr3_aa: CASSLFLTGPPLPLNTEAFF

v_call: TRBV4-3
j_call: TRBJ1-6
cdr3_aa: CASSQGGGPLHF

v_call: TRBV29-1
j_call: TRBJ1-1
cdr3_aa: CSVEDRTEDTEAFF

v_call: TRBV25-1
j_call: TRBJ1-2
cdr3_aa: CASWVGDGYTF

v_call: TRBV7-9
j_call: TRBJ2-1
cdr3_aa: CASSLNGEQFF

v_call: TRBV19
j_call: TRBJ2-2
cdr3_aa: CASSKRPGQGTGELFF

v_call: TRBV10-2
j_call: TRBJ2-7
cdr3_aa: CASSTGLTKYEQYF

v_call: TRBV25-1
j_call: TRBJ2-3
cdr3_aa: CASSEGAGGADTQYF

v_call: TRBV27
j_call: TRBJ1-5
cdr3_aa: CASGDRDNQPQHF

v_call: TRBV30
j_call: TRBJ1-1
cdr3_aa: CACWMGLTEAFF

v_call: TRBV4-3
j_call: TRBJ1-2
cdr3_aa: CASSQDRRRVHGYTF

v_call: TRBV13
j_call: TRBJ2-7
cdr3_aa: CASSSQLKGYEQYF

v_call: TRBV5-6
j_call: TRBJ2-3
cdr3_aa: CASSLRGDTQYF

v_call: TRBV7-8
j_call: TRBJ1-1
cdr3_aa: CASSVGGVNTEAFF

v_call: TRBV9
j_call: TRBJ1-2
cdr3_aa: CASSVGRQGDHYGYTF

v_call: TRBV7-2
j_call: TRBJ2-1
cdr3_aa: CASSLEGGEAYNEQFF